These 27 T cell receptor beta chains originate from one sample sequenced in a study of monozygotic twins with inflammatory bowel disease. TCRdb reprocessed the 5' RACE reads, keeping one entry per CDR3 protein, no DNA. The sample's table shows around 220,000 distinct CDR3 sequences. Sequencing input: blood. These TCRs come from a human donor with ulcerative colitis or Crohn's disease, or a healthy co-twin of an affected twin (not recorded which).

The genes are TRBV7-3 and TRBJ1-6. CDR1 and CDR2 from the germline V gene are SGHTA and FQGTGA. The CDR3 covers 13 residues. This CDR3 reads CASSPQANSPLHF.

The genes are TRBV4-2 and TRBJ1-2. Germline V gene sequence: CDR1 LGHNA, CDR2 YNFKEQ. The CDR3 runs 15 residues. CDR3 loop: CASSQDLGETYGYTF.

The CDR3 region is CASSYSTGSFSYEQYF. The chain has TRBV6-5 and TRBJ2-7; as DNA is missing, the TRBD1 call by TCRdb cannot be tested. This CDR3 comprises 16 residues. Germline V CDR1 and CDR2: MNHEY, SVGAGI.

The chain employs TRBV5-1 and TRBJ2-4; TCRdb designates TRBD1, a call that cannot be tested without DNA. Per the germline V gene, CDR1 is SGHRS and CDR2 is YFSETQ. This CDR3 is built from 13 residues. This chain's CDR3 is CASSLGQGTAQYF.

The chain is built from TRBV12-3 or TRBV12-4 and TRBJ2-3. The CDR3 is 15 amino acids. This CDR3 reads CASSLAQSATDTQYF.

This chain uses TRBV4-1 with TRBJ1-5; TCRdb's D gene call, TRBD1, goes unchecked for lack of DNA. CDR3 size: 15 residues. Per the germline V gene, CDR1 is MGHRA and CDR2 is YSYEKL. CDR3 amino acids: CASSQDRQGAQPQHF.

V and J are TRBV5-4 and TRBJ2-1; the D call from TCRdb, TRBD1, cannot be confirmed without DNA. CDR1 is SGHNT, CDR2 YYREEE, per germline (reference sequence). The length of the CDR3 is 13 residues. This CDR3 reads CASTPLLANEQFF. Full variable domain (missing parts from reference TRBV5-4 and TRBJ2-1): ETGVTQSPTHLIKTRGQQVTLRCSSQSGHNTVSWYQQALGQGPQFIFQYYREEENGRGNFPPRFSGLQFPNYSSELNVNALELDDSALYLCASTPLLANEQFFGPGTRLTVL.

The rearrangement links TRBV10-3 to TRBJ2-1; TCRdb gives TRBD2 as the D gene, but with no DNA this cannot be confirmed. Germline CDR1 ENHRY, CDR2 SYGVKD. The CDR3 totals 12 residues. CDR3 sequence: CAIQGGLDEQFF.

The CDR3 loop is CASSSSTANEQFF. This chain uses TRBV7-6 with TRBJ2-1. This CDR3 region has 13 residues. The germline V gene has CDR1 SGHVS and CDR2 FNYEAQ.

The CDR3: CASSQNNRDRFYEQYF. The rearrangement links TRBV14 to TRBJ2-7; the TCRdb call, TRBD1, lacks DNA for checking. The CDR3 sequence is 16 residues long. The germline gives CDR1 SGHDN, CDR2 FVKESK.

The V and J genes are TRBV20-1 and TRBJ1-2; without DNA, the TCRdb call of TRBD1 cannot be checked. The CDR3 has 14 residues. Germline CDR1 reads DFQATT; CDR2 reads SNEGSKA (reference sequence). The CDR3 reads CSASEGGANYGYNF.

The chain joins TRBV20-1 to TRBJ1-2; TCRdb returns TRBD1, unconfirmable since there is no DNA. Germline CDR1 DFQATT, CDR2 SNEGSKA (reference sequence). The CDR3 covers 13 residues. The CDR3 here is CSARTDRSNGYTF.

This rearrangement joins TRBV27 to TRBJ2-7; the TCRdb D gene call, TRBD1, has no DNA to confirm it. The CDR3 totals 15 residues. The germline CDR1 and CDR2 sequences are MNHEY and SMNVEV (reference sequence). CDR3 amino acids: CASSLRGGAPYEQYF.

The chain employs TRBV20-1 and TRBJ1-1; TCRdb's assignment of TRBD1 cannot be checked, as there is no DNA. Germline V gives CDR1 DFQATT, CDR2 SNEGSKA (reference sequence). This CDR3 spans 12 amino acids. CDR3 sequence: CSARGGAREAFF.

The chain joins TRBV4-1 to TRBJ1-5. CDR1 is MGHRA, CDR2 YSYEKL, per germline. The CDR3 totals 13 residues. Here the CDR3 reads CASSQDINQPQHF.

The rearrangement joins TRBV6-5 to TRBJ1-1; with no DNA, the TCRdb D assignment of TRBD1 cannot be verified. This CDR3 has 15 amino acids. Germline V gene lookup returns CDR1 MNHEY and CDR2 SVGAGI. Here the CDR3 reads CASSYSGARDTEAFF.

The chain employs TRBV6-1 and TRBJ2-7; TCRdb designates TRBD1, a call that cannot be tested without DNA. Per the germline V gene, CDR1 is MNHNS and CDR2 is SASEGT. The CDR3 is made up of 15 amino acids. This CDR3 reads CASSLSDRGLGEQYF.

The genes are TRBV7-6 and TRBJ1-1; the D gene TCRdb calls, TRBD1, cannot be checked with no DNA. The CDR3 spans 14 residues. The germline V gene encodes CDR1 SGHVS and CDR2 FNYEAQ. CDR3 loop: CASSLVGGNTEAFF.

V gene TRBV6-5 combines with J gene TRBJ1-6. The CDR3 is 17 amino acids. Looked up from germline, CDR1 is MNHEY and CDR2 is SVGAGI. The CDR3 loop reads CASSYRRPSSYNSPLHF.

The chain carries TRBV2 and TRBJ2-7. The CDR3 is made up of 11 amino acids. CDR1 is SNHLY and CDR2 is FYNNEI in the germline V gene. The chain's CDR3 is CASIRSYEQYF.

This chain connects TRBV2 to TRBJ2-7. The CDR3 has 14 residues. Germline V gene sequence: CDR1 SNHLY, CDR2 FYNNEI. This CDR3 is CASSRTVASYEQYF.

The gene calls are TRBV11-2 and TRBJ2-4; the TRBD2 assignment by TCRdb is unverifiable without DNA. From germline, CDR1 is SGHAT and CDR2 FQNNGV. The CDR3 extends over 16 amino acids. CDR3 sequence reads: CASSLDRSGRENIQYF.

The rearrangement uses TRBV11-2 and TRBJ2-1; the D call from TCRdb, TRBD1, cannot be confirmed without DNA. The CDR3 runs 12 residues. Per the germline V gene, CDR1 is SGHAT and CDR2 is FQNNGV. CDR3: CASSSGNYPWFF.

The genes are TRBV3-1 and TRBJ1-5. Per germline, CDR1 LGHDT and CDR2 YNNKEL (reference sequence). CDR3 size: 14 residues. The CDR3 here is CASSQAGHNQPQHF.

The chain links TRBV27 to TRBJ2-2. Germline values: CDR1 MNHEY, CDR2 SMNVEV (reference sequence). CDR3 length: 12 residues. CDR3 protein: CASRSSTGELFF.

V gene TRBV29-1 combines with J gene TRBJ1-4. This CDR3 is built from 11 residues. Germline V lookup: CDR1 SQVTM, CDR2 ANQGSEA. The CDR3 sequence is CSVVRSEKLFF.

V is TRBV7-2 and J is TRBJ2-3; checking the TCRdb D call of TRBD2 is not possible without DNA. The CDR3 is 15 amino acids. Germline values: CDR1 SGHTA, CDR2 FQGNSA. CDR3: CASSKLAGGGGTQYF. Complete variable domain (other parts from reference TRBV7-2 and TRBJ2-3): GAGVSQSPSNKVTEKGKDVELRCDPISGHTALYWYRQSLGQGLEFLIYFQGNSAPDKSGLPSDRFSAERTGGSVSTLTIQRTQQEDSAVYLCASSKLAGGGGTQYFGPGTRLTVL.